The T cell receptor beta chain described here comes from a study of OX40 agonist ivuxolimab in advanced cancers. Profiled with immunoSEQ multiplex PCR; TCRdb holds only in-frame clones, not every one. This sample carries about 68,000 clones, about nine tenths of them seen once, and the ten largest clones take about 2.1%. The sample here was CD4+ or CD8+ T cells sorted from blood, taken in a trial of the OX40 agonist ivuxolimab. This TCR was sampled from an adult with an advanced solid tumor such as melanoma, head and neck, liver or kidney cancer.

The CDR3, as DNA: TGTGCCAGCAGCTTGCTGGACCAGCCCCAGCATTTT. Its protein product is CASSLLDQPQHF. The chain is built from TRBV5-4 and TRBJ1-5; D not resolved. V was trimmed by 1 base and J by 7 bases, leaving 6 bases between them. Germline V CDR1 and CDR2: SGHNT, YYREEE (reference sequence). The CDR3 is 12 residues long.